The rows below give T cell receptor gamma chains drawn from one sample of a study of gamma-delta T cells after stem cell transplantation. TCRdb repeated clone calling on the RT-PCR reads with CATT. In the table there are about 570 gamma-chain clones, around 22% of which are singletons. The sequenced sample was gamma-delta T cells. All receptors derive from a human donor. It is not recorded whose cells these are; they may come from a transplant donor. CDR3s include the opening cysteine and the closing phenylalanine or tryptophan. Each record gives: CDR3 DNA, CDR3 protein, clone size, V gene, J gene. A clone size is listed for some rows: how often the clone was seen (once, few, many), or a class if it is expanded.

CDR3 DNA: TGTGCCACCTGGGATAAGGGTTATTATAAGAAACTCTTT; CDR3 protein: CATWDKGYYKKLF; clone size: large; V gene: TRGV8; J gene: TRGJ1/TRGJ2
CDR3 DNA: TGTGCCACCTGGGAATTTTATTATAAGAAACTCTTT; CDR3 protein: CATWEFYYKKLF; clone size: few; V gene: TRGV5; J gene: TRGJ1/TRGJ2
CDR3 DNA: TGTACCTTGTGGGAGGTGCAAAGTGAGTTGGGCAAAAAAATCAAGGTATTT; CDR3 protein: CTLWEVQSELGKKIKVF; clone size: .; V gene: TRGV9; J gene: TRGJP
CDR3 DNA: TGTGCCTTGTGGGAGGTGGACGTGTTGGGCAAAAAAATCAAGGTATTT; CDR3 protein: CALWEVDVLGKKIKVF; clone size: .; V gene: TRGV9; J gene: TRGJP
CDR3 DNA: TGTGCCTTGTGGGAGGTGCTTGAGTTGGGCAAAAAAATCAAGGTATTT; CDR3 protein: CALWEVLELGKKIKVF; clone size: few; V gene: TRGV9; J gene: TRGJP
CDR3 DNA: TGTGCCTTGTGGGAGCGGCAAGAGTTGGGCAAAAAAATCAAGGTATTT; CDR3 protein: CALWERQELGKKIKVF; clone size: few; V gene: TRGV9; J gene: TRGJP
CDR3 DNA: TGTGCCTTGTGGGAGACCCGGCAAGAGTTGGGCAAAAAAATCAAGGTATTT; CDR3 protein: CALWETRQELGKKIKVF; clone size: .; V gene: TRGV9; J gene: TRGJP
CDR3 DNA: TGTGCCTTGTGGAAAGAAGAGTTGGGCAAAAAAATCAAGGTATTT; CDR3 protein: CALWKEELGKKIKVF; clone size: few; V gene: TRGV9; J gene: TRGJP
CDR3 DNA: TGTGCCTTGTGGGAGGTATTTGTGGAGTTGGGCAAAAAAATCAAGGTATTT; CDR3 protein: CALWEVFVELGKKIKVF; clone size: few; V gene: TRGV9; J gene: TRGJP
CDR3 DNA: TGTGCCTTGTGGGAGGTGTTTGAGTTGGGCAAAAAAATCAAGGTATTT; CDR3 protein: CALWEVFELGKKIKVF; clone size: large; V gene: TRGV9; J gene: TRGJP
CDR3 DNA: TGTGCCACCTGGGCCGATTATTATAAGAAACTCTTT; CDR3 protein: CATWADYYKKLF; clone size: .; V gene: TRGV2; J gene: TRGJ1/TRGJ2
CDR3 DNA: TGTGCCTTGTGGGAGGTGGGCGAGTTGGGCAAAAAAATCAAGGTATTT; CDR3 protein: CALWEVGELGKKIKVF; clone size: few; V gene: TRGV9; J gene: TRGJP
CDR3 DNA: TGTGCCTTGTGGGAGGTGCAAACGCTGGGCAAAAAAATCAAGGTATTT; CDR3 protein: CALWEVQTLGKKIKVF; clone size: large; V gene: TRGV9; J gene: TRGJP
CDR3 DNA: TGTGCCTTGTGGGAGGTGCGAGAAGAGTTGGGCAAAAAAATCAAGGTATTT; CDR3 protein: CALWEVREELGKKIKVF; clone size: .; V gene: TRGV9; J gene: TRGJP
CDR3 DNA: TGTGCCTTGTGGGACGCTACTCAAGAGTTGGGCAAAAAAATCAAGGTATTT; CDR3 protein: CALWDATQELGKKIKVF; clone size: .; V gene: TRGV9; J gene: TRGJP
CDR3 DNA: TGTGCCTTGTGGGAGTGTCGGTATAAGAAACTCTTT; CDR3 protein: CALWECRYKKLF; clone size: .; V gene: TRGV9; J gene: TRGJ1/TRGJ2
CDR3 DNA: TGTGCCTTGTGGGAGGTGCCGTTGGAGTTGGGCAAAAAAATCAAGGTATTT; CDR3 protein: CALWEVPLELGKKIKVF; clone size: .; V gene: TRGV9; J gene: TRGJP
CDR3 DNA: TGTGCCTTGTGGGAGGTGCTGCAAGAGTTATGCAAAAAAATAAAAGTATTT; CDR3 protein: CALWEVLQELCKKIKVF; clone size: once; V gene: TRGV9; J gene: TRGJP
CDR3 DNA: TGTGCCTTGTGGGAGGTGCAGTCAGAGTTGGGCAAAAAAATCAAGGTATTT; CDR3 protein: CALWEVQSELGKKIKVF; clone size: few; V gene: TRGV9; J gene: TRGJP
CDR3 DNA: TGTGCCTTGTGGGAGCCTTATTATAAGAAACTCTTT; CDR3 protein: CALWEPYYKKLF; clone size: few; V gene: TRGV9; J gene: TRGJ1/TRGJ2
CDR3 DNA: TGTGCCTTGTGGGGGGTCCTCCAAGAGTTGGGCAAAAAAATCAAGGTATTT; CDR3 protein: CALWGVLQELGKKIKVF; clone size: .; V gene: TRGV9; J gene: TRGJP
CDR3 DNA: TGTGCCTTGTGGGAGGGATATTATTATAAGAAACTCTTT; CDR3 protein: CALWEGYYYKKLF; clone size: .; V gene: TRGV9; J gene: TRGJ1/TRGJ2
CDR3 DNA: TGTGCCTTGTGCAAGAATTATTATAAGAAACTCTTT; CDR3 protein: CALCKNYYKKLF; clone size: few; V gene: TRGV9; J gene: TRGJ1/TRGJ2
CDR3 DNA: TGTGCCTTGTGGGAGCCGGAGTTGGGCAAAAAAATCAAGGTATTT; CDR3 protein: CALWEPELGKKIKVF; clone size: .; V gene: TRGV9; J gene: TRGJP
CDR3 DNA: TGTGCCTTGTGGGAGAGTACCAGAGAGTTGGGCAAAAAAATCAAGGTATTT; CDR3 protein: CALWESTRELGKKIKVF; clone size: .; V gene: TRGV9; J gene: TRGJP
CDR3 DNA: TGTGCCTTGTGGGAGGTCCTGCAAGAGTTGGGCAAAAAAATAAAACTCTTT; CDR3 protein: CALWEVLQELGKKIKLF; clone size: .; V gene: TRGV9; J gene: TRGJ2
CDR3 DNA: TGTGCCTTGTGGGAGGTGCACTATAAGAAGCTCTTT; CDR3 protein: CALWEVHYKKLF; clone size: .; V gene: TRGV9; J gene: TRGJ1/TRGJ2
CDR3 DNA: TGTGCCTTGTGGGAGGTGAAGCTAGGGGAAAAGAAACTCTTT; CDR3 protein: CALWEVKLGEKKLF; clone size: .; V gene: TRGV9; J gene: TRGJ1/TRGJ2
CDR3 DNA: TGTGCCTTGTGGGAGGGGGATTATAAGAAACTCTTT; CDR3 protein: CALWEGDYKKLF; clone size: few; V gene: TRGV9; J gene: TRGJ1/TRGJ2
CDR3 DNA: TGTGCCACCTGGTCAGGTAGTGATTGGATCAAGACGTTT; CDR3 protein: CATWSGSDWIKTF; clone size: few; V gene: TRGV8; J gene: TRGJP2
CDR3 DNA: TGTGCCTTGTGGGAAACTCAAGAGTTGGGCAAAAAAATCAAGGTATTT; CDR3 protein: CALWETQELGKKIKVF; clone size: .; V gene: TRGV9; J gene: TRGJP
CDR3 DNA: TGTGCCTTGTGGGGGTCAAACCATTGGATCAAGACGTTT; CDR3 protein: CALWGSNHWIKTF; clone size: few; V gene: TRGV9; J gene: TRGJP2
CDR3 DNA: TGTGCCTTGTGGGAGGTGCTGGAGTTGGGCAAAAAAATCAAGGTATTT; CDR3 protein: CALWEVLELGKKIKVF; clone size: .; V gene: TRGV9; J gene: TRGJP
CDR3 DNA: TGTGCCTTGTGGGAGGGATTTAAGAAACTCTTT; CDR3 protein: CALWEGFKKLF; clone size: .; V gene: TRGV9; J gene: TRGJ1/TRGJ2
CDR3 DNA: TGTGCCACCTGGGACGCGCTTTATTATAAGAAACTCTTT; CDR3 protein: CATWDALYYKKLF; clone size: few; V gene: TRGV2; J gene: TRGJ1/TRGJ2
CDR3 DNA: TGTGCCTTGTGGGAGACGCTGGAGTTGGGCAAAAAAATCAAGGTATTT; CDR3 protein: CALWETLELGKKIKVF; clone size: .; V gene: TRGV9; J gene: TRGJP
CDR3 DNA: TGTGCCTTGTGGGAGGTTCATACCCAAGAGTTGGGCAAAAAAATCAAGGTATTT; CDR3 protein: CALWEVHTQELGKKIKVF; clone size: few; V gene: TRGV9; J gene: TRGJP
CDR3 DNA: TGTGCCTTGTGGGAGGTTTCGGGAGAGTTGGGCAAAAAAATCAAGGTATTT; CDR3 protein: CALWEVSGELGKKIKVF; clone size: large; V gene: TRGV9; J gene: TRGJP
CDR3 DNA: TGTGCCTTGTGGGAGCAGCAAGAGTTGGGCAAAAAAATCAAGGTATTT; CDR3 protein: CALWEQQELGKKIKVF; clone size: large; V gene: TRGV9; J gene: TRGJP
CDR3 DNA: TGTGCCTTGTGGGGTCAAGAGTTGGGCAAAAAAATCAGGGTATTT; CDR3 protein: CALWGQELGKKIRVF; clone size: .; V gene: TRGV9; J gene: TRGJP
CDR3 DNA: TGTGCCTTGTGGGAGGTAGAGGAGTTGGGCAAAAAAATCAAGGTATTT; CDR3 protein: CALWEVEELGKKIKVF; clone size: few; V gene: TRGV9; J gene: TRGJP
CDR3 DNA: TGTGCCTTGTGGGAGGCCCTGGAGAAGAAACTCTTT; CDR3 protein: CALWEALEKKLF; clone size: few; V gene: TRGV9; J gene: TRGJ1/TRGJ2
CDR3 DNA: TGTGCCACCTGGGATGGGCAAGCTGAGAGGAAACTCTTT; CDR3 protein: CATWDGQAERKLF; clone size: .; V gene: TRGV4; J gene: TRGJ1/TRGJ2
CDR3 DNA: TGTGCCCTGTGCAAGAATTATTATAAGAAACTCTTT; CDR3 protein: CALCKNYYKKLF; clone size: few; V gene: TRGV9; J gene: TRGJ1/TRGJ2
CDR3 DNA: TGTGCCTTGTGGGAGGTCCAACGGTTGGGCAAAAAAATCAAGGTATTT; CDR3 protein: CALWEVQRLGKKIKVF; clone size: once; V gene: TRGV9; J gene: TRGJP
CDR3 DNA: TGTGCCTTGTGGGAGGTGCATAAAAGGGAAGAGTTGGGCAAAAAAATCAAGGTATTT; CDR3 protein: CALWEVHKREELGKKIKVF; clone size: .; V gene: TRGV9; J gene: TRGJP
CDR3 DNA: TGTGCCTTGTGGGAGGCCCCTTCGCAAGAGTTGGGCAAAAAAATCAAGGTATTT; CDR3 protein: CALWEAPSQELGKKIKVF; clone size: .; V gene: TRGV9; J gene: TRGJP
CDR3 DNA: TGTGCCACCTGGGACAGGCCCTCGGGTTATAAGAAACTCTTT; CDR3 protein: CATWDRPSGYKKLF; clone size: large; V gene: TRGV5; J gene: TRGJ1/TRGJ2
CDR3 DNA: TGTGCCTTGTGGGAGGTGGAAGAATTGGGCAAAAAAGTCAAGGTATTT; CDR3 protein: CALWEVEELGKKVKVF; clone size: .; V gene: TRGV9; J gene: TRGJP
CDR3 DNA: TGTGCCTTGTGGGCTTATTATAAGAAACTCTTT; CDR3 protein: CALWAYYKKLF; clone size: hyperexpanded; V gene: TRGV9; J gene: TRGJ1/TRGJ2
CDR3 DNA: TGTGCCTTGTGGGAGGTGCTCGTGGAGTTGGGCAAAAAAATCAAGGTATTT; CDR3 protein: CALWEVLVELGKKIKVF; clone size: few; V gene: TRGV9; J gene: TRGJP
CDR3 DNA: TGTGCCTTGTGGGAGGTGAGAGAGTTGGGCAAAAAAATCAAGGTATTT; CDR3 protein: CALWEVRELGKKIKVF; clone size: few; V gene: TRGV9; J gene: TRGJP
CDR3 DNA: TGTGCCACCTGGGACAGGCCAACGTATTATAAGAAACTCTTT; CDR3 protein: CATWDRPTYYKKLF; clone size: .; V gene: TRGV3; J gene: TRGJ1/TRGJ2
CDR3 DNA: TGTGCCTTGTGGGAGGGATATAAGAAACTCTTT; CDR3 protein: CALWEGYKKLF; clone size: .; V gene: TRGV9; J gene: TRGJ1/TRGJ2
CDR3 DNA: TGTGCCTTGTTGGAGGTGCTCGTGGAGTTGGGCAAAAAAATCAAGGTATTT; CDR3 protein: CALLEVLVELGKKIKVF; clone size: .; V gene: TRGV9; J gene: TRGJP
CDR3 DNA: TGTGCCTTGTGGGAACCCAAGCAAGAGTTGGGCAAAAAAATCAAGGTATTT; CDR3 protein: CALWEPKQELGKKIKVF; clone size: few; V gene: TRGV9; J gene: TRGJP
CDR3 DNA: TGTGCCTTGTGGGAGGTGAATGAAGTTAAGTTGGGCAAAAAAATCAAGGTATTT; CDR3 protein: CALWEVNEVKLGKKIKVF; clone size: .; V gene: TRGV9; J gene: TRGJP
CDR3 DNA: TGTGCCTTGTGGGGTGGCGAGTTGGGCAAAAAAATCAAGGTATTT; CDR3 protein: CALWGGELGKKIKVF; clone size: .; V gene: TRGV9; J gene: TRGJP
CDR3 DNA: TGTGCCTTGTGGGAGGTTCGGCAAGAGTTGGGCAAAAAAATCAAGGTATTT; CDR3 protein: CALWEVRQELGKKIKVF; clone size: few; V gene: TRGV9; J gene: TRGJP
CDR3 DNA: TGTGCCTTGTGGGAGGTGATCAAGTTGGGCAAAAAAATCAAGGTATTT; CDR3 protein: CALWEVIKLGKKIKVF; clone size: large; V gene: TRGV9; J gene: TRGJP